What follows describes a single TCR beta chain. As a fraction of the sample, this clonotype is large (0.1 to 1%). The target of this receptor is not known. Base quality data are lacking; no much larger clone is found one base away. The study collected follow-up blood from HIV-infected patients roughly three months, about 14 weeks, after antiretroviral therapy began. Whole blood was used without cell fractionation, so all unsorted peripheral T cells were reflected in the repertoire. For RNA extraction, about 2.3 ml of peripheral blood was collected into Tempus tubes. Patients with febrile or AIDS-related illness, tumors, hepatitis B or C coinfection, immunomodulatory therapy, recent vaccination or treatment interruptions were excluded from enrollment. The TURBO-DNase kit was used to remove leftover genomic DNA, and GLOBINclear was used to deplete globin mRNA. The CDR3 runs 20 amino acids, cysteine and phenylalanine included. The CDR3 DNA has 60 bases and is translated from base 1. Ends trimmed: V by 2 bases, J by 1 base; bases unmatched to a gene: 15. Per the germline V gene, MDHEN is the CDR1 and SYDVKM is the CDR2.

This entry belongs to a study of HIV-infected patients and healthy controls (TCRdb year 2014). With regard to the full study: CD4 counts rose modestly but significantly in about 90% of the 16 patients after three months of therapy, yet stayed below normal ranges. An undetectable viral load was attained by 11 of 16 patients by the second bleed and by all patients after a further year of therapy. The study asked whether deep sequencing of the TCR repertoire from small blood samples of HIV patients could detect immune perturbation and reconstitution. Patients lacked overall T-cell lymphocytopenia, and total CDR3 counts per chain did not differ significantly from controls. The CD4:CD8 ratio rose slightly, whereas CD8 counts showed no consistent shift during early therapy. General findings and caveats noted by the study authors: Oligoclonality may be reflected in the significantly higher mean Gini indices of HIV-infected repertoires compared with controls. Donor HLA types were not determined in the study. HIV-associated CDR3s exhibited a significant reduction in frequency during therapy, whereas CMV-associated CDR3s exhibited no significant change, although the majority increased in frequency. The therapy captured by the treated samples lasted only roughly twelve weeks, arguably too short a period to observe immune reconstitution given low adult thymic output. Compared with controls, HIV-infected patients showed significantly different mean usage of eight alpha and eight beta V genes. Only sixteen HIV-infected individuals were processed, which the authors considered a major limit on how widely the findings apply. The observed differences in diversity were not explained by the slight differences in age and sex profiles between the study cohorts. Unequal numbers of distinct sequences between patients and controls complicated comparisons, and size-matching overweighted rare events from HIV-infected data. Pairing of alpha and beta chains was not determined in the samples. MAIT cell alpha-chain CDR3s were found at high frequency in healthy controls but were severely depleted in HIV+ repertoires. Both the Jaccard index and the count of highly shared sequences showed that healthy controls shared more CDR3s between individuals than HIV+ patients did. The dynamics of distinct T-cell subpopulations could not be separated, and sequencing depth was restricted, because whole blood was used. Compared with untreated HIV+ repertoires, healthy control repertoires had roughly threefold more distinct CDR3s and a higher Shannon diversity. In size-matched repertoire data, the apparent post-therapy recovery of the Gini index in HIV-infected patients was not replicated.

Using SuperScript III with primers targeting the alpha and beta constant regions, about 520 ng of RNA was reverse transcribed. Separate libraries for the alpha and beta chains were generated through chain-specific third strand synthesis that incorporated multiplexing indices. In the protocol, all rearrangements within a chain were amplified with a single primer pair so that primer bias was avoided, and molecular barcodes were added to each cDNA molecule. The SP2 sequencing primer site and a random hexamer were carried on a 5' RACE adapter, to which purified cDNA was joined by T4 RNA Ligase 1. With slow temperature ramps used to favor optimal annealing, second strand synthesis was primed from the SP2 site with Phusion polymerase. The 12-nucleotide barcode on each molecule comprised two random hexamer sequences, both introduced before amplification and concatenated. P5 and P7 adapter elements plus a second index were added in a short first PCR, which was followed by a roughly 25-cycle amplification PCR with P5s and P7 primers. Libraries received around 25 PCR cycles in total, were quantified on a Qubit, sized on a Bioanalyzer, and diluted to about 4 nM. The normalized libraries were sequenced on an Illumina MiSeq using 2 x 250 paired-end kits. Into 7.5 to 10 ul Tris-Cl, the reverse transcription reactions were eluted following cleanup on MinElute columns. A 1:1 ratio of AMPure XP beads was used to clean the adapter ligations after they had run for approximately 21 hours at 16 degrees C. In the source study's methods: Demultiplexed FASTQ files were processed with a modified Decombinator that output V, J, insert and barcode information. Any sequence that shared a barcode yet differed from the dominant sequence was discarded as an error, and the number of original cDNA molecules was estimated by counting barcodes clustered at Levenshtein distance 3. The R packages ineq, vegan, igraph and RCytoscape were used for downstream analyses, with IMGT nomenclature and CDR3 definitions applied. The authors computed V gene usage over distinct sequences and counted each TCR a single time to avoid skew from clonal expansion. Similarity networks connected unique CDR3 amino acid sequences within a donor whenever two sequences differed by a single Levenshtein edit. In the repertoires, a search was made for a compiled set of published HIV-specific CDR3s (about 92 alpha, 702 beta) and CMV-specific CDR3s (under 14 alpha, about 250 beta). It was shown by random subsampling to size-matched repertoires that the decreased diversity of patients was not caused by their lower sequence numbers. TCRdb reran the public reads through fastp at Q25 and MiXCR, keeping productive beta chains. Rows with a matching CDR3 protein are joined into one entry that keeps the most common DNA and genes. The V and J calls and clone size come from TCRdb's table, not from the authors' own analysis. In this sample the table shows about 5,700 distinct CDR3 sequences, around 9% of which occur a single time. Together, the top ten hold 27% of the sample.

The sequence came from an adult with HIV infection. The receptor chain draws on TRBV28 and TRBJ2-3; 10 bases in the middle match TRBD1. The material sequenced was blood, taken during antiretroviral therapy. For the CDR3, the sequence is CASSLPLFGQGVSGTDTQYF. The nucleotides read TGTGCCAGCAGTTTACCTCTTTTTGGACAGGGGGTGTCGGGCACAGATACGCAGTATTTT.